This is a list of T cell receptor beta chains from one sample in a study of T cell repertoires in cytomegalovirus infection. TCRdb re-analysed the reads in MiXCR, keeping a single row per CDR3 protein. The repertoire includes fewer than 550,000 distinct CDR3 sequences, approximately 10% of them detected once, and roughly 10% sits in the top ten. The specimen was PBMCs. These receptors originate from a human donor in good health (CMV status not recorded). Some clones in this sample may be carry-over from other donors' samples. CDR3s include the opening cysteine and the closing phenylalanine or tryptophan. Each record gives: D gene, V gene, J gene, clone size, CDR3 protein, CDR3 DNA. The D gene is left open where the match is weak. The size of a clone is reported for some rows only, either as once, few or many, or as a class for expanded clones.

D: -; V: TRBV2; J: TRBJ2-1; size: -; CDR3: CASSADLLWGNEQFF; DNA: TGTGCCAGCAGTGCGGACTTACTGTGGGGCAATGAGCAGTTCTTC
D: TRBD2; V: TRBV7-3; J: TRBJ2-2; size: many; CDR3: CASSSGTSGIGGELFF; DNA: TGTGCCAGCAGTAGCGGGACTAGCGGGATTGGCGGGGAGCTGTTTTTT
D: -; V: TRBV6-5; J: TRBJ2-3; size: -; CDR3: CASSYSSIPTTDTQYF; DNA: TGTGCCAGCAGTTACTCTTCTATTCCCACCACAGATACGCAGTATTTT
D: -; V: TRBV2; J: TRBJ1-2; size: many; CDR3: CASSEEINYGYTF; DNA: TGTGCCAGCAGTGAGGAAATTAACTATGGCTACACCTTC
D: -; V: TRBV7-9; J: TRBJ1-1; size: many; CDR3: CASSSLRSTEAFF; DNA: TGTGCCAGCAGCTCCCTACGGAGCACTGAAGCTTTCTTT
D: TRBD2; V: TRBV13; J: TRBJ2-1; size: -; CDR3: CASSYYQRNSGGNEQFF; DNA: TGTGCCAGCAGCTACTATCAGCGAAATAGCGGGGGGAATGAGCAGTTCTTC
D: -; V: TRBV15; J: TRBJ2-7; size: few; CDR3: CATSRVNRLYEQYF; DNA: TGTGCCACCAGCAGAGTTAACAGACTCTACGAGCAGTACTTC
D: -; V: TRBV30; J: TRBJ1-6; size: -; CDR3: CAWSQVHGPYNSPLHF; DNA: TGTGCCTGGAGTCAGGTCCACGGGCCGTATAATTCACCCCTCCACTTT
D: TRBD2; V: TRBV7-2; J: TRBJ2-5; size: many; CDR3: CASSTGTRETQYF; DNA: TGTGCCAGCAGCACCGGGACTAGAGAGACCCAGTACTTC
D: TRBD1; V: TRBV12-3/TRBV12-4; J: TRBJ1-5; size: many; CDR3: CASSLGTGRSDQPQHF; DNA: TGTGCCAGCAGTTTGGGGACAGGCCGTTCGGATCAGCCCCAGCATTTT
D: -; V: TRBV5-1; J: TRBJ1-2; size: -; CDR3: CASSMRGRTYGYTF; DNA: TGCGCCAGCAGCATGAGGGGACGTACCTATGGCTACACCTTC